The entry below gives a single T cell receptor (beta chain) sequence along with its context. Its antigen is currently unknown. The record originates from a study of cytomegalovirus exposure and HLA in healthy donors. Overall study findings and caveats: Listed as cytomegalovirus-associated were about 160 TCR beta chains.

Sequencing used immunoSEQ multiplex PCR; TCRdb keeps in-frame clones, though not all of them. This sample has more than 150,000 clones, with 70% to 90% found just once. Germline-derived CDR1 and CDR2 are SGHVS and FQNEAQ. Losses at the gene ends were 5 bases for V and 3 bases for J; bases not matched to a gene: 7. The CDR3 loop spans 16 amino acids. The TCR sequence derives from a man between 18 and 29 years old in good health and CMV-seronegative. V and J are TRBV7-8 and TRBJ2-6; 7 bases line up with TRBD1. The sample taken for sequencing was PBMCs. The CDR3 is CASSELTGFGANVLTF. CDR3 in DNA: TGTGCCAGCAGCGAGTTGACAGGGTTTGGGGCCAACGTCCTGACTTTC.